These T cell receptor beta chains were read from a single sample in a study of cytomegalovirus exposure and HLA in healthy donors. Profiling relied on immunoSEQ multiplex PCR, and the TCRdb table lists in-frame clones only, not all of them. This sample contains some 48,000 clones. Sequenced sample: PBMCs. These receptors all come from a male donor in good health and CMV-seropositive. Each CDR3 is given with its conserved first and last residue. A D gene is named only where the DNA matches it firmly. A clone size is listed for some rows: how often the clone was seen (once, few, many), or a class if it is expanded.

d_call j_call clone_size v_call cdr3_nt cdr3_aa
TRBD1 TRBJ2-2 NA TRBV4-1 TGCGCCAGCAGGACAGGGGACCCCGGGGAGCTGTTTTTT CASRTGDPGELFF
TRBD1 TRBJ1-5 NA TRBV27 TGTGCCAGCAGTCCGTTAACCGGGACAGGGAATCAGCCCCAGCATTTT CASSPLTGTGNQPQHF
NA TRBJ1-1 NA TRBV6-1 TGTGCCAGCAGCGATGGGAGGGGGAACACTGAAGCTTTCTTT CASSDGRGNTEAFF
TRBD2 TRBJ2-1 NA TRBV5-4 TGTGCCAGCAGCCCCACCCCAGGACTAGCGGGGGGGGGTGAGCAGTTCTTC CASSPTPGLAGGGEQFF
NA TRBJ2-7 NA TRBV7-6 TGTGCCAGCAGCTTCGTGGGCTCCGGCTACGAGCAGTACTTC CASSFVGSGYEQYF
NA TRBJ1-3 NA TRBV30 TGTGCCTGGAGGAACACAGGTTTCGCTGGAAACACCATATATTTT CAWRNTGFAGNTIYF
NA TRBJ2-3 NA TRBV4-3 TGCGCCAGCAGCCAAGCCCGAGGGGATACGCAGTATTTT CASSQARGDTQYF
NA TRBJ1-2 NA TRBV10-2 TGCGCCAGCAGTGAGATAAGGGGCCGGGGCTACACCTTC CASSEIRGRGYTF
NA TRBJ2-3 NA TRBV29-1 TGCAGCGTTGGCTTTCGGGGGAGCACAGATACGCAGTATTTT CSVGFRGSTDTQYF
NA TRBJ2-1 NA TRBV4-1 TGCGCCAGCAGCCTAAGCGTCAGCGGCTCCTACAATGAGCAGTTCTTC CASSLSVSGSYNEQFF
NA TRBJ2-3 NA TRBV7-9 TGTGCCAGCAGCTCCACAGGGTTGGGAGATACGCAGTATTTT CASSSTGLGDTQYF
NA TRBJ1-5 NA TRBV19 TGTGCCAGTAGTATAGACGATAACTATAGCAATCAGCCCCAGCATTTT CASSIDDNYSNQPQHF
TRBD1 TRBJ2-1 NA TRBV27 TGTGCCAGCAGTAAAAACAGGGGAGTTTATGATGAGCAGTTCTTC CASSKNRGVYDEQFF
TRBD2 TRBJ2-7 NA TRBV25-1 TGTGCCAGCAGGAACTCGGGGGGCGAGCAGTACTTC CASRNSGGEQYF
TRBD1 TRBJ2-3 NA TRBV7-2 TGTGCCAGCAGCTTAGCGGGACAGGGGTTGACAGATACGCAGTATTTT CASSLAGQGLTDTQYF
NA TRBJ1-1 NA TRBV6-4 TGTGCCAGCAGTTTAGAGGAGAACACTGAAGCTTTCTTT CASSLEENTEAFF
NA TRBJ2-1 NA TRBV4-3 TGCGCCAGCAGCCTTCTCTGGGGGGGGGAGACAGGAGGCTACAATGAGCAGTTCTTC CASSLLWGGETGGYNEQFF
NA TRBJ2-7 NA TRBV7-9 TGTGCCAGCAGCTTAGTAGGAGGCGGGGACGAGCAGTACTTC CASSLVGGGDEQYF
NA TRBJ1-2 NA TRBV5-1 TGCGCCAGCAGCTTCGAGGGGGAAGATTATGGCTACACCTTC CASSFEGEDYGYTF
TRBD1 TRBJ1-5 NA TRBV7-2 TGTGCCAGCAGCTTTTATCCGGGACAGGGCTTTAATCAGCCCCAGCATTTT CASSFYPGQGFNQPQHF
NA TRBJ2-7 medium-sized TRBV7-9 TGTGCCAGCAGTCCCAAACCTAACTACGAGCAGTACTTC CASSPKPNYEQYF
NA TRBJ1-1 NA TRBV9 TGTGCCAGCAGCGTAGGTCCCCGGGAGAACACTGAAGCTTTCTTT CASSVGPRENTEAFF
NA TRBJ2-1 NA TRBV28 TGTGCCAGCAGTTTCCGTGGGGGGGCCAATGAGCAGTTCTTC CASSFRGGANEQFF
NA TRBJ2-3 NA TRBV4-3 TGCGCCAGCAGCCAACTTTGGGATGCCGGGGCGCAGTATTTT CASSQLWDAGAQYF
NA TRBJ2-4 NA TRBV4-2 TGTGCCAGCAGCCAATTTAGCACGGGGAGCATTCAGTACTTC CASSQFSTGSIQYF
NA TRBJ1-1 NA TRBV19 TGTGCCAGTCGCCCTCCAAGGGGGAGGAACACTGAAGCTTTCTTT CASRPPRGRNTEAFF
TRBD1 TRBJ2-7 NA TRBV27 TGTGCCAGCAGGCCGGGACAGACTTACGAGCAGTACTTC CASRPGQTYEQYF
NA TRBJ2-5 NA TRBV5-1 TGCGCCAGCAGCCAGGGGGTCGGGGGGGCGTTGGAGACCCAGTACTTC CASSQGVGGALETQYF
NA TRBJ2-7 NA TRBV7-5 TGTGCCAGAAGCTTAGAGAGGTGGGACAGGGGGCAGGCGTCCTACGAGCAGTACTTC CARSLERWDRGQASYEQYF
NA TRBJ1-1 NA TRBV19 TGTGCCAGTAGTATAGGAGTCGGAGAATCTGAAGCTTTCTTT CASSIGVGESEAFF
TRBD1 TRBJ2-7 NA TRBV7-9 TGTGCCAGCAGCCGGGGACAGATATACGAGCAGTACTTC CASSRGQIYEQYF
TRBD1 TRBJ1-1 NA TRBV4-2 TGTGCCAGCAGCCAAGGAGACAGGGACACTGAAGCTTTCTTT CASSQGDRDTEAFF
NA TRBJ2-2 NA TRBV5-4 TGTGCCAGCAGCTTGAATGGGGGGGCGCGCACCGGGGAGCTGTTTTTT CASSLNGGARTGELFF
TRBD1 TRBJ2-7 NA TRBV5-4 TGTGCCAGCAGAAGCCGGGACAGCCGGCAACAGTACTTC CASRSRDSRQQYF
TRBD1 TRBJ1-3 NA TRBV28 TGTGCCAGCAGTCGTACAGGGGGAAGAAACACCATATATTTT CASSRTGGRNTIYF
NA TRBJ2-7 NA TRBV5-1 TGCGCCAGCAGCTCCCGGGACACATGGACCTACGAGCAGTACTTC CASSSRDTWTYEQYF
TRBD1 TRBJ2-3 NA TRBV7-3 TGTGCCAGCAGCTTAGGACAGGGGACGCAGTATTTT CASSLGQGTQYF
TRBD2 TRBJ2-3 NA TRBV4-1 TGCGCCAGCAGTCCAGCGGGGCACAGGACAGATACGCAGTATTTT CASSPAGHRTDTQYF
NA TRBJ2-5 NA TRBV5-1 TGCGCCAGCATGCGGGACTCCCAAGAGACCCAGTACTTC CASMRDSQETQYF
TRBD1 TRBJ1-2 NA TRBV6-5 TGTGCCAGCAGTTATCGACAGGGGCTAAACTATGGCTACACCTTC CASSYRQGLNYGYTF
NA TRBJ1-2 NA TRBV5-1 TGCGCCAGCAGCTTGGGTGGGGAGGATGGCTACACCTTC CASSLGGEDGYTF
TRBD1 TRBJ2-2 NA TRBV7-9 TGTGCCAGCAGCAGGGACAGCTTCACCGGGGAGCTGTTTTTT CASSRDSFTGELFF
NA TRBJ1-5 NA TRBV4-1 TGCGCCAGCAGCCAAGATTTTAGTAGCAATCAGCCCCAGCATTTT CASSQDFSSNQPQHF
TRBD1 TRBJ1-1 NA TRBV29-1 TGCAGCGGACACAGGGGGCCTCTGAACACTGAAGCTTTCTTT CSGHRGPLNTEAFF
NA TRBJ2-5 NA TRBV11-2 TGTGCCAGCACCTATAGCGATGCGACCCAGTACTTC CASTYSDATQYF
NA TRBJ2-3 NA TRBV5-4 TGTGCCAGCAGCCCTGGGGGGGCCGAGTCAGATACGCAGTATTTT CASSPGGAESDTQYF
TRBD1 TRBJ1-2 NA TRBV7-2 TGTGCCAGCAGCCACCAGACAGGGGGCTATGGCTACACCTTC CASSHQTGGYGYTF
NA TRBJ1-1 NA TRBV4-2 TGTGCCAGCAGCCAGAGAAGGGGGGGAACTGAAGCTTTCTTT CASSQRRGGTEAFF
NA TRBJ1-1 NA TRBV19 TGTGCCAGTAGTATAGGAGGGTCGAACACTGAAGCTTTCTTT CASSIGGSNTEAFF
NA TRBJ1-1 NA TRBV5-1 TGCGCCAGCAGCTTAGGGGGGGCCAACACTGAAGCTTTCTTT CASSLGGANTEAFF
TRBD2 TRBJ2-2 NA TRBV4-3 TGCGCCAGCAGCCTGGGATGGGAGGGAACGAACACCGGGGAGCTGTTTTTT CASSLGWEGTNTGELFF
NA TRBJ2-2 NA TRBV5-4 TGTGCCAGCAGCTTGGATGGAGTCAGCGGGGAGCTGTTTTTT CASSLDGVSGELFF
TRBD1 TRBJ1-1 NA TRBV10-3 TGTGCCACCCGGGACAGCAACACTGAAGCTTTCTTT CATRDSNTEAFF
NA TRBJ1-1 NA TRBV7-2 TGTGCCAGCAGCCCGTCCGGGACACGGAACACTGAAGCTTTCTTT CASSPSGTRNTEAFF
NA TRBJ2-2 NA TRBV30 TGTGCCTGGAGGCTTACAGAGAACACCGGGGAGCTGTTTTTT CAWRLTENTGELFF
TRBD1 TRBJ1-2 NA TRBV6-1 TGTGCCAGCAGGGACCAGGGGGACTATGGCTACACCTTC CASRDQGDYGYTF
NA TRBJ1-1 NA TRBV19 TGTGCCAGTGGCGAGGGTGGGAACACTGAAGCTTTCTTT CASGEGGNTEAFF
TRBD1 TRBJ2-7 NA TRBV4-3 TGCGCCAGCAGCCGAGACAGGGGGCTGAGCGAGCAGTACTTC CASSRDRGLSEQYF
TRBD2 TRBJ2-3 NA TRBV11-2 TGTGCCAGCAGCCCTGGGACTACCGCGGGGGATACGCAGTATTTT CASSPGTTAGDTQYF
TRBD2 TRBJ2-5 NA TRBV27 TGTGCCAGCAGTTTATCGGGACTAGCGGGGGAGACCCAGTACTTC CASSLSGLAGETQYF